A single sample is the source of the 19 T cell receptor beta chains below, sequenced in a study of T cell clonality in common variable immunodeficiency. Sequenced by immunoSEQ multiplex PCR; TCRdb stores in-frame clones only, minus some. The sample yields some 44,000 clones, without any singletons. The sequencing input was peripheral blood mononuclear cells. The receptors derive from a person aged 18-69 years in good health.

This clone was counted at least ten times. Sequencing ends 3 residues short of the CDR3 end; the germline J gene provides the rest. The chain uses TRBV2 and TRBJ1-2; the D is unclear. The germline V gene encodes CDR1 SNHLY and CDR2 FYNNEI. V dropped 4 bases and J dropped 2 bases, with 11 bases sitting between them. This CDR3 comprises 14 residues. Incomplete CDR3 DNA: TGTGCCAGCAGTGTTTTAGCCCCGAACTATGGC. It encodes CASSVLAPNYG. The whole CDR3 is CASSVLAPNYGYTF.

This clone was seen repeatedly, ten times or more. The read comes to an end 3 residues before the CDR3 does, leaving the germline J gene to fill in the end. This chain connects TRBV19 to TRBJ1-2, with D possibly TRBD1 on 6 matching bases. V was cut by 3 bases and J by 4 bases, with 24 bases left in between. CDR1 and CDR2 (germline): LNHDA, SQIVND (reference sequence). The CDR3 is 18 amino acids. The part of the CDR3 DNA that was read is TGTGCCAGTAGTATCCGCCTAAATCCCGGGACAAAGGGCTATGGC. This translates into CASSIRLNPGTKGYG. The full CDR3 protein reads CASSIRLNPGTKGYGYTF.

This clone showed up many times. The CDR3 goes on 3 residues after the read ends, and that part is filled in from the germline J gene. In the same sample, other DNA sequences code for this CDR3. The chain recombines TRBV7-9 with TRBJ1-1, with D perhaps TRBD1 (5 bases). CDR3 length: 15 amino acids. CDR1 and CDR2 from the germline V gene are SEHNR and FQNEAQ (reference sequence). V was clipped by 2 bases and J by 0 bases, with 10 bases between them. CDR3 DNA (partial): TGTGCCAGCAGCTTATTGTCAGGGTTGAACACTGAA. Its translation: CASSLLSGLNTE. Given in full, the CDR3 is CASSLLSGLNTEAFF. The variable domain in full, completed from reference TRBV7-9 and TRBJ1-1, reads DTGVSQNPRHKITKRGQNVTFRCDPISEHNRLYWYRQTLGQGPEFLTYFQNEAQLEKSRLLSDRFSAERPKGSFSTLEIQRTEQGDSAMYLCASSLLSGLNTEAFFGQGTRLTVV.

This clone was found many times. The read finishes 3 residues shy of the CDR3 end, and the germline J gene is used to complete it. The chain uses TRBV6-2 or TRBV6-3 and TRBJ1-5, with unresolved D. Looked up from germline, CDR1 is MNHEY and CDR2 is SVGEGT. CDR3 length: 16 residues. Trimming stripped 10 bases from V and 3 bases from J, with 22 bases between. The DNA read from the CDR3 is TGTGCCACCCAACCCCGCGGGGAGGGCTTCAATCAGCCC. Translation gives CATQPRGEGFNQP. The CDR3, in full, reads CATQPRGEGFNQPQHF.

At least ten counts were recorded for this clone. A read error may produce the germline difference seen at one junction end. Read data end 3 residues before the CDR3 end; the end is taken from the germline J gene. V is TRBV4-2 and J is TRBJ2-3; 7 nucleotides agree with TRBD2. This CDR3 spans 14 amino acids. Germline V CDR1 and CDR2: LGHNA, YNFKEQ. CDR3 DNA (partial): TGCGCCAGCAGCCCGAAGGACGGGGGGTACGCG. It codes for CASSPKDGGYA. The whole CDR3 protein reads CASSPKDGGYAQYF.

This clone came up many times. The read comes to an end 3 residues before the CDR3 does, leaving the germline J gene to fill in the end. The chain has TRBV7-6 and TRBJ1-6; D is unclear. This CDR3 has 15 residues. CDR1 and CDR2 (germline): SGHVS, FNYEAQ. Trimming cost V 3 bases and J 6 bases, with 12 bases left between them. CDR3 DNA (partial): TGTGCCAGCAGCTTGAGGTCGGGTGGTAATTCACCC. Encoded protein: CASSLRSGGNSP. The full-length CDR3 reads as CASSLRSGGNSPLHF. Full variable domain (rest looked up from reference TRBV7-6 and TRBJ1-6): GAGVSQSPRYKVTKRGQDVALRCDPISGHVSLYWYRQALGQGPEFLTYFNYEAQQDKSGLPNDRFSAERPEGSISTLTIQRTEQRDSAMYRCASSLRSGGNSPLHFGNGTRLTVT.

The table lists this clone with many counts. The CDR3 extends 3 residues past the end of the read, so its final part is completed from the germline J gene. This rearrangement joins TRBV6-2 or TRBV6-3 to TRBJ1-3; the D gene is possibly TRBD1 (5 bases). This CDR3 region has 15 residues. V lost 0 bases to trimming and J lost 0 bases, with 6 bases between them. The V gene's germline CDR1 is MNHEY and CDR2 SVGEGT. The CDR3 reads CASSYSRGSGNTIYF. CDR3 DNA, as far as it was read: TGTGCCAGCAGTTACTCGAGGGGCTCTGGAAACACC.

This clone was seen many times. The read ends 3 residues shy of where the CDR3 ends; the end is completed using the germline J gene. This chain links TRBV14 with TRBJ2-1; no reliable D call. The CDR3 has 11 residues. V was clipped by 5 bases and J by 5 bases, with 4 bases between them. CDR1 and CDR2 from the germline V gene are SGHDN and FVKESK. The sequenced CDR3 bases are TGTGCCAGCAGCAGGGACAATGAG. Its protein product is CASSRDNE. In full, the CDR3 reads CASSRDNEQFF.

This clone has at least ten counts. The read stops 3 residues short of the end of the CDR3; the missing end is completed from the germline J gene. The V call is TRBV15, the J call TRBJ2-4, with D perhaps TRBD1 (6 bases). The V end was cut by 1 base, the J end by 1 base, with 29 bases between. The germline V gene encodes CDR1 LNHNV and CDR2 YYDKDF (reference sequence). The CDR3 loop spans 22 amino acids. This CDR3 is CATSRVRRRPVSFRGAKNIQYF. CDR3 DNA, as far as it was read: TGTGCCACCAGCAGAGTACGAAGGCGACCTGTTTCCTTTAGGGGGGCCAAAAACATT.

This clone was detected many times. Read data end 3 residues before the CDR3 end; the end is taken from the germline J gene. The rearrangement uses TRBV18 and TRBJ2-3; D is possibly TRBD1 (5 bases). CDR1 KGHSH and CDR2 LQKENI come from the germline V gene. This CDR3 contains 16 residues. Deletions cut 4 bases from V and 3 bases from J, with 17 bases between. The CDR3 bases that were read are TGTGCCAGCTCACGGCAGTTGGCAGGGAAGACAGATACG. Translating it yields CASSRQLAGKTDT. In full, the CDR3 reads CASSRQLAGKTDTQYF.

This clone was seen many times. CDR3 loop: CARSLAGNTEAFF. Incomplete CDR3 DNA: TGTGCCAGAAGCTTGGCAGGGAACACTGAA. The V and J genes are TRBV5-3 and TRBJ1-1; D gene uncertain. The CDR3 goes on 3 residues after the read ends, and that part is filled in from the germline J gene. TRBV5-3 qualifies as an ORF whose function is uncertain. The length of the CDR3 is 13 residues. With 0 bases removed from V and 1 base from J, the gap between germline ends came to 4 bases.

This clone was observed many times. The read stops 3 residues short of the end of the CDR3; the missing end is completed from the germline J gene. This chain joins TRBV20-1 and TRBJ2-7, with a possible D match to TRBD2 (7 bases). The CDR3 length is 15 residues. Germline-derived CDR1 and CDR2 are DFQATT and SNEGSKA (reference sequence). Trimming removed 6 bases at V and 2 bases at J, with 20 bases between. The CDR3 region is CSAISPGGPTYEQYF. The CDR3 DNA, read in part, is TGCAGTGCCATTAGCCCGGGGGGCCCTACCTACGAG.

This clone was seen repeatedly, ten times or more. The read gets to within 3 residues of the CDR3 end, and the germline J gene fills in the rest. V usage is TRBV4-1 and J usage is TRBJ1-4, with D tentatively TRBD1 (5 bases). Trimming left V 2 bases short and J 7 bases short, with 11 bases between. The CDR3 loop spans 14 amino acids. Germline lookup yields CDR1 MGHRA and CDR2 YSYEKL. CDR3: CASSQYRSGEKLFF. The CDR3 DNA, read in part, is TGCGCCAGCAGCCAATACAGGTCGGGTGAAAAA.

This clone appeared many times. The read finishes 3 residues shy of the CDR3 end, and the germline J gene is used to complete it. The rearrangement links TRBV2 to TRBJ2-3, with TRBD2 identical over 7 bases. V shed 2 bases and J 0 bases; nucleotides not matched to a gene: 11. Germline V gives CDR1 SNHLY, CDR2 FYNNEI. The CDR3 spans 18 residues. The CDR3 bases that were read are TGTGCCAGCAGTGAATATAATCTTAGCGGGCCTAGCACAGATACG. This sequence encodes CASSEYNLSGPSTDT. The CDR3 reads in full as CASSEYNLSGPSTDTQYF.

There are many counts of this clone. The chain's CDR3 is CASSLGAGGALETQYF. The CDR3 bases that were read are TGCGCCAGCAGCTTGGGTGCCGGGGGGGCCTTGGAGACC. This sequence joins TRBV5-1 and TRBJ2-5; 8 nucleotides match TRBD2. Read coverage stops 3 residues before the CDR3 terminus; the germline J gene supplies the remainder. V was clipped by 0 bases and J by 5 bases; unmatched bases: 9. Germline V CDR1 and CDR2: SGHRS, YFSETQ. The CDR3 runs to 16 residues.

This clone has at least ten counts. The read gets to within 3 residues of the CDR3 end, and the germline J gene fills in the rest. V gene TRBV20-1 combines with J gene TRBJ1-6, with TRBD1 identical over 7 bases. Germline V gene lookup returns CDR1 DFQATT and CDR2 SNEGSKA (reference sequence). The length of the CDR3 is 15 residues. The junction had 5 bases not matched to a gene; V was cut back by 0 bases and J by 6 bases. CDR3 loop: CSARDSGGGNSPLHF. The covered CDR3 bases are TGCAGTGCTAGAGATTCAGGGGGTGGTAATTCACCC.

At least ten counts were recorded for this clone. The read falls 3 residues short of the CDR3 end, and the missing part is taken from the germline J gene. The chain combines TRBV5-8 with TRBJ2-4; D not certain. Germline V CDR1 and CDR2: SGHTS, YDEGEE. This CDR3 has 11 residues. CDR3 sequence: CASSPRSSQYF. Incomplete CDR3 DNA: TGTGCCAGCAGCCCCCGTAGTTCT.

Ten or more counts support this clone. The read comes to an end 3 residues before the CDR3 does, leaving the germline J gene to fill in the end. The chain couples TRBV19 to TRBJ2-7; D may be TRBD1 (5 bases). V lost 6 bases to trimming and J lost 6 bases, with 9 bases between them. This CDR3 spans 11 amino acids. Germline CDR1 reads LNHDA; CDR2 reads SQIVND (reference sequence). CDR3 loop: CASSTGREQYF. Incomplete CDR3 DNA: TGTGCCAGTAGCACAGGACGCGAG.

This clone showed up many times. The CDR3 bases that were read are TGTGCCAGCTCATCCCGGGGTGGGGTGATGAATGGC. Residues: CASSSRGGVMNG. The CDR3 in its entirety is CASSSRGGVMNGYTF. The V gene is TRBV18, the J gene TRBJ1-2; D remains ambiguous. The sequence runs out 3 residues before the end of the CDR3; the remainder is reconstructed from the germline J gene. The V end lost 5 bases, the J end lost 6 bases, and 19 bases lay between the germline ends. The CDR3 is 15 amino acids. The germline CDR1 and CDR2 sequences are KGHSH and LQKENI.